This TCR beta chain is from a study of CD8 T cells in Susac syndrome. TEMRA cells were enriched by FACS, while CD8+ and CD4+ T cells were obtained through a negative isolation that was performed magnetically. About 0.45 to 1 ug RNA was reverse transcribed with random hexamers. TCRdb itself ran the immunoSEQ multiplex PCR reads through MiXCR, one entry per CDR3 protein. The sample holds roughly 70,000 distinct CDR3 sequences, 95% to 96% seen once. This CDR3 region has 16 residues. V was pared by 0 bases and J by 0 bases, with 10 bases between. Germline CDR1 and CDR2: SGHRS and YFSETQ. The sequenced sample consisted of CD4+ T cells from PBMCs. V usage is TRBV5-1 and J usage is TRBJ2-1; maybe TRBD2 (5 bases). The clonotype originates from a human donor with multiple sclerosis. In DNA form, the CDR3 reads TGCGCCAGCAGCTTGGTCTCGGGATCCTCCTACAATGAGCAGTTCTTC. This gives the protein CASSLVSGSSYNEQFF.